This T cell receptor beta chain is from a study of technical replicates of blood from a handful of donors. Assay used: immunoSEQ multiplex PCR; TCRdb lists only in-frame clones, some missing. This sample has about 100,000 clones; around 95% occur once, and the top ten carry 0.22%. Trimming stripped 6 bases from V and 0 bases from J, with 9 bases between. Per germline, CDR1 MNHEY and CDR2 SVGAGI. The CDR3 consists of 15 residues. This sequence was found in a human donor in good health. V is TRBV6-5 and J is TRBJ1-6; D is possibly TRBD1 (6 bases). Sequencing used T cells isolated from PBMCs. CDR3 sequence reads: CASSRGASYNSPLHF. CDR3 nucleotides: TGTGCCAGCAGCAGGGGAGCCTCCTATAATTCACCCCTCCACTTT.